A selection of T cell receptor beta chains follows, all from one sample in a study of early T cells in non-severe SARS-CoV-2 infection. TCRdb reanalysed the 5' RACE reads using MiXCR and keeps one entry per CDR3 protein. This sample has around 39,000 distinct CDR3 sequences; 5% to 5.5% occur once, and the top ten carry about 5.5%. Sequences were derived from whole blood, sampled at baseline. All receptors derive from an adult who was a healthcare worker with PCR-confirmed SARS-CoV-2 infection or an uninfected control (not recorded which). Both conserved end residues are part of each CDR3. The D gene is left open where the match is weak. Clone size is stated in some rows and not others, as once, few, many or a class when expanded.

TRBD2	TRBV12-3/TRBV12-4	TRBJ2-1	-	TGTGCCAGCAGTTATAGGCGGGAGGGCCTCAATGAGCAGTTCTTC	CASSYRREGLNEQFF
-	TRBV30	TRBJ1-5	many	TGTGCCTGGAGTGACGGAAGCAATCAGCCCCAGCATTTT	CAWSDGSNQPQHF
-	TRBV7-9	TRBJ1-6	many	TGTGCCAGCAGCTTATTGAGTGGTAGGGATTCACCCCTCCACTTT	CASSLLSGRDSPLHF
TRBD1	TRBV5-1	TRBJ2-3	many	TGCGCCAGCAGCTTCCGACAGGGGGGCACAGATACGCAGTATTTT	CASSFRQGGTDTQYF
TRBD1	TRBV6-5	TRBJ1-1	many	TGTGCCAGCAGTTACTCGCAGGGGGCGCACACTGAAGCTTTCTTT	CASSYSQGAHTEAFF
TRBD1	TRBV29-1	TRBJ2-3	many	TGCAGCGTTGACCTGACAGGGCCCACAGATACGCAGTATTTT	CSVDLTGPTDTQYF
-	TRBV29-1	TRBJ2-5	few	TGCAGCGTTGAAGGGCAGGTCCCTGAGACCCAGTACTTC	CSVEGQVPETQYF
-	TRBV20-1	TRBJ2-5	few	TGCAGTGCTAGAAGTAAGGAGGGGTACGAGACCCAGTACTTC	CSARSKEGYETQYF
TRBD1	TRBV5-1	TRBJ2-1	many	TGCGCCAGCAGCTTAGGGACAGCCGAGTCCTACAATGAGCAGTTCTTC	CASSLGTAESYNEQFF
-	TRBV5-4	TRBJ2-2	few	TGTGCCAGCAGCTTCCCCACGGGGAACACCGGGGAGCTGTTTTTT	CASSFPTGNTGELFF
TRBD1	TRBV5-4	TRBJ1-2	many	TGTGCCAGCAGCCTGGAAAGACAGGGAGTTATGAATGGCTACACCTTC	CASSLERQGVMNGYTF
-	TRBV20-1	TRBJ1-4	many	TGCAGTGCTAGAGTTTGGGGCGGAACTAATGAAAAACTGTTTTTT	CSARVWGGTNEKLFF
-	TRBV27	TRBJ2-1	many	TGTGCCAGCAGCCGATATAGCGAAGGGCAGTTCTTC	CASSRYSEGQFF